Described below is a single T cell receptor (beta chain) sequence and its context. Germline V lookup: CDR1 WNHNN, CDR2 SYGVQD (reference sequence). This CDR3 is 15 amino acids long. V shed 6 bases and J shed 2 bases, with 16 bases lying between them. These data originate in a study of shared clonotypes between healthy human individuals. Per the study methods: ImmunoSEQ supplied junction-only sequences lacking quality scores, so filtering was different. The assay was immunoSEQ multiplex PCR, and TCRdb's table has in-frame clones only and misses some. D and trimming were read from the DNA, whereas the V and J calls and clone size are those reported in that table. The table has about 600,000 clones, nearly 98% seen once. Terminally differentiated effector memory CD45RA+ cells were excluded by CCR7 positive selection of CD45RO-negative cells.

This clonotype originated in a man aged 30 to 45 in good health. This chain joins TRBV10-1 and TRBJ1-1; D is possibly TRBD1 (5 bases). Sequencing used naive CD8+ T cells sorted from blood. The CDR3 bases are TGCGCCAGCAGCAACAGACCTACAGGAAACACTGAAGCTTTCTTT. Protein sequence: CASSNRPTGNTEAFF.